Listed below are T cell receptor beta chains from one sample, sequenced in a study of CD8+CD57+ T cells in acquired aplastic anemia. A single record per CDR3 protein comes from TCRdb applying MiXCR to the reads. This sample has a few hundred thousand distinct CDR3 sequences, with around 49% found just once. The sequenced sample was sorted CD4+, CD8+, or CD8+CD57+ T cells (not recorded which) from PBMCs. These receptors were taken from a human donor with aplastic anemia. Both conserved end residues are part of each CDR3. A D gene is named only where the DNA matches it firmly. Expanded clones are given a class, and other clones once, few, many or no size at all.

v_gene	d_gene	abundance	j_gene	CDR3aa	CDR3nt
TRBV20-1	NA	NA	TRBJ2-7	CSASRTHEQYF	TGCAGTGCTAGTCGCACCCACGAGCAGTACTTC
TRBV12-3/TRBV12-4	TRBD1	NA	TRBJ1-2	CATTVRDRVLSYGYTF	TGTGCCACAACCGTCCGGGACAGGGTGTTATCTTATGGCTACACCTTC
TRBV5-1	NA	many	TRBJ2-1	CASSWMAGNEQFF	TGCGCCAGCAGCTGGATGGCAGGGAATGAGCAGTTCTTC
TRBV12-3/TRBV12-4	TRBD1	many	TRBJ2-2	CGTGVTGELFF	TGCGGGACAGGGGTAACCGGGGAGCTGTTTTTT
TRBV20-1	NA	NA	TRBJ1-2	CSAQITNYGYTF	TGCAGTGCGCAGATAACTAACTATGGCTACACCTTC
TRBV5-1	NA	many	TRBJ1-4	CASSQTTATNEKLFF	TGCGCCAGCAGCCAGACGACAGCAACTAATGAAAAACTGTTTTTT
TRBV3-1	NA	few	TRBJ1-4	CASSQVLQPNEKLFF	TGTGCCAGCAGCCAAGTCCTCCAGCCAAATGAAAAACTGTTTTTT
TRBV9	NA	many	TRBJ2-2	CASSVGQVNTGELFF	TGTGCCAGCAGCGTAGGACAGGTCAACACCGGGGAGCTGTTTTTT
TRBV5-5	TRBD1	NA	TRBJ1-4	CASSLGAEQGVKKLFF	TGTGCCAGCAGCTTGGGAGCGGAACAGGGGGTTAAAAAACTGTTTTTT
TRBV6-1	NA	NA	TRBJ1-1	CASSESTPPTEAFF	TGTGCCAGCAGTGAGTCCACCCCTCCAACTGAAGCTTTCTTT
TRBV6-1	TRBD1	once	TRBJ2-2	CASRGQGFGELFF	TGTGCCAGCAGGGGACAGGGGTTCGGGGAGCTGTTTTTT
TRBV20-1	NA	NA	TRBJ2-3	CSSFGSLRTDTQYF	TGCAGTTCATTCGGGTCTTTACGCACAGATACGCAGTATTTT
TRBV7-2	NA	once	TRBJ1-2	CASSFAPGPRSYGYTF	TGTGCCAGCAGCTTTGCCCCCGGGCCAAGAAGCTATGGCTACACCTTC